The 9 T cell receptor beta chains below all came from one sample that was sequenced in a study of blood T cells in healthy people across ages. Sample-barcoded 5' priming and a J-beta primer mix drove a second PCR of roughly 7 to 11 cycles. TCRdb reprocessed the 5' RACE reads via MiXCR and lists one record per CDR3 protein. The table has around 710,000 distinct CDR3 sequences, about 40% seen once; the top ten hold 20% to 25%. The sequencing input was blood. The receptors shown here come from a woman aged 60-75 years in good health.

The rearrangement joins TRBV2 to TRBJ2-5, with D perhaps matching TRBD1 (6 bases). The germline V gene has CDR1 SNHLY and CDR2 FYNNEI. CDR3 length equals 14 residues. V was clipped by 11 bases and J by 1 base, with 17 bases between them. The CDR3 DNA reads TGTGCCTCCCTGGACAGAACCTTCCAAGAGACCCAGTACTTC. Residues: CASLDRTFQETQYF.

This chain joins TRBV12-5 and TRBJ2-5; 10 bases fit TRBD2. The V and J ends lost 1 base and 5 bases, in that order; junction bases with no gene match: 16. Germline V lookup: CDR1 LGHNT, CDR2 FRNRAP. The length of the CDR3 is 19 residues. The CDR3 sequence: CASGLASLLPSGSVETQYF. In nucleotides, the CDR3 is TGTGCTAGTGGTTTGGCTTCCCTCCTCCCTAGCGGGAGTGTGGAGACCCAGTACTTC.

Of note for this clonotype: Sequence at one end of the junction differs from germline and may be a read error. The chain is built from TRBV20-1 and TRBJ2-1, with D maybe TRBD1 (6 bases). The CDR3 loop spans 15 amino acids. Germline CDR1 and CDR2: DFQATT and SNEGSKA (reference sequence). CDR3 amino acids: CSAEGDGNSYNERFF. The CDR3 DNA sequence: TGCAGTGCTGAGGGGGACGGGAATTCCTACAATGAGCGGTTCTTC.

This clonotype was detected a few times. The V and J genes are TRBV29-1 and TRBJ1-1; D is ambiguous. Trimming took 3 bases from V and 6 from J, leaving 11 bases between them. Germline loops: CDR1 SQVTM, CDR2 ANQGSEA. This CDR3 comprises 12 residues. The CDR3 DNA is TGCAGCGTTGATATCTATGCAGCTGAAGCTTTCTTT. As protein: CSVDIYAAEAFF.

Only a few counts were recorded for this clonotype. V and J are TRBV20-1 and TRBJ2-5, with 8 bases aligning to TRBD1. With 7 bases clipped from V and 10 bases from J, the junction kept 5 bases outside the gene matches. Germline-derived CDR1 and CDR2 are DFQATT and SNEGSKA (reference sequence). The CDR3 is 10 residues long. The CDR3 nucleotides read TGCAGTGGGCTCGGACAGGGCCAGTACTTC. Amino acid sequence: CSGLGQGQYF.

A few counts support this clonotype. The CDR3 protein is CASRPDRGRNEKLFF. CDR3 nucleotides: TGTGCCAGCAGGCCTGACAGGGGGAGGAATGAAAAACTGTTTTTT. J is TRBJ1-4 and V is TRBV12-3 or TRBV12-4, with 9 bases identical to TRBD1. Germline trimming cut 6 bases from V and 5 bases from J; bases unmatched to any gene: 7. This CDR3 contains 15 residues.

This clonotype was detected only once. Mismatch with germline at one junction end may stem from a read error. This sequence joins TRBV25-1 and TRBJ2-6; D remains unclear. Per germline, CDR1 MGHDK and CDR2 SYGVNS. The CDR3 loop spans 16 amino acids. The CDR3 protein is CVSSEYVPSGANVLTF. The CDR3 coding sequence is TGTGTCAGCAGTGAATATGTACCCTCTGGGGCCAACGTCCTGACTTTC.

This clonotype came up many times. The chain is built from TRBV7-3 and TRBJ2-7; 7 bases line up with TRBD2. The germline CDR1 and CDR2 sequences are SGHTA and FQGTGA. Trimming removed 2 bases from V and 0 bases from J; junction bases left unmatched: 4. This CDR3 is built from 15 residues. The CDR3 here is CASSLLAGDSYEQYF. In DNA form, the CDR3 reads TGTGCCAGCAGCTTACTCGCGGGGGACTCCTACGAGCAGTACTTC. Full variable domain (rest looked up from reference TRBV7-3 and TRBJ2-7): GAGVSQTPSNKVTEKGKYVELRCDPISGHTALYWYRQSLGQGPEFLIYFQGTGAADDSGLPNDRFFAVRPEGSVSTLKIQRTERGDSAVYLCASSLLAGDSYEQYFGPGTRLTVT.

This clonotype was seen a few times. The gene calls are TRBV19 and TRBJ1-2, with 7 bases that match TRBD1. Trimming took 6 bases from V and 4 from J; bases not matched to a gene: 5. The V gene's germline CDR1 is LNHDA and CDR2 SQIVND (reference sequence). The CDR3 runs 13 residues. The CDR3 DNA sequence: TGTGCCAGTAGCCCGACAGGGACCTATGGCTACACCTTC. It codes for CASSPTGTYGYTF.